A single sample gave rise to the 23 T cell receptor beta chains below, sequenced in a study of T-cell memory formation after mild COVID-19. One entry per CDR3 protein, called by TCRdb with MiXCR from the 5' RACE reads. The sample consists of under 150,000 distinct CDR3 sequences, more than 15% of them appearing once. The sample comprised PBMCs or a T cell subset sorted from them (not recorded which). The receptors were gathered from an adult woman who had mild COVID-19 (a few samples of this study predate the infection). Cell type and time point are not known.

This clonotype was seen a handful of times. J is TRBJ1-2 and V is TRBV12-3 or TRBV12-4; 8 nucleotides match TRBD1. The CDR3 is made up of 13 amino acids. After removal of 5 bases from V and 7 bases from J, the junction contained 6 bases not matched to a gene. CDR3 sequence (DNA): TGTGCCAGCAGTCAGACAGGGGTAGGTGGCTACACCTTC. Residues: CASSQTGVGGYTF.

The gene calls are TRBV7-9 and TRBJ2-3; D uncertain. The CDR3 length is 16 residues. The V and J ends lost 5 bases and 1 base respectively, with 16 bases between them. Germline lookup yields CDR1 SEHNR and CDR2 FQNEAQ (reference sequence). CDR3 in amino acids: CASSHPLVVGTDTQYF. CDR3 bases: TGTGCCAGCAGCCACCCGCTAGTTGTCGGCACAGATACGCAGTATTTT.

This sequence joins TRBV5-5 and TRBJ2-1; either TRBD1 or TRBD2 may supply D (5 bases each). This CDR3 comprises 15 residues. Per germline, CDR1 SGHKS and CDR2 YYEKEE (reference sequence). Trimming took 3 bases from V and 3 from J, leaving 13 bases between them. In DNA form, the CDR3 reads TGTGCCAGCAGCTCCCCGGGACGACGCTACAATGAGCAGTTCTTC. This sequence encodes CASSSPGRRYNEQFF.

This clonotype was observed a few times. The chain is built from TRBV2 and TRBJ1-1; D gene unclear. Germline CDR1 and CDR2: SNHLY and FYNNEI. V was pared by 2 bases and J by 7 bases, with 11 bases between. The CDR3 is 13 residues long. Here the CDR3 DNA reads TGTGCCAGCAGTGAATTGGCGGCCGGTGAAGCTTTCTTT. It specifies CASSELAAGEAFF.

In its sample, this clonotype was seen many times. The chain combines TRBV4-3 with TRBJ2-1, with D uncertain. The V and J ends lost 4 bases and 2 bases respectively, with 24 bases between them. CDR3 size: 19 residues. Germline CDR1 and CDR2: LGHNA and YSLEER. The CDR3 reads CASSRRNLTLRRAYNEQFF. CDR3 nucleotides: TGCGCCAGCAGCCGAAGAAACCTGACCCTCCGCCGGGCCTACAATGAGCAGTTCTTC.

V is TRBV9 and J is TRBJ2-3; TRBD2 might be the D (6 bases). The V gene lost 0 bases and the J gene lost 4 bases, with 15 bases spanning the gap. CDR1 SGDLS and CDR2 YYNGEE come from the germline V gene. The CDR3 spans 16 residues. This CDR3 is CASSVGNGRQPDTQYF. CDR3 nucleotides: TGTGCCAGCAGCGTAGGTAACGGGAGACAGCCAGATACGCAGTATTTT.

This clonotype occurred a few times. This chain links TRBV30 with TRBJ2-1; 7 positions agree with TRBD2. CDR1 GTSNPN and CDR2 SVGIG come from the germline V gene (reference sequence). J lost 4 bases, V lost 2 bases, and 5 bases had no gene match. The CDR3 sequence is 14 residues long. CDR3 DNA: TGTGCCTGGAGTAGGAGCGGGATTTACAATGAGCAGTTCTTC. Protein: CAWSRSGIYNEQFF.

This clonotype has more than one count but fewer than ten. The chain is built from TRBV24-1 and TRBJ2-1, with 10 bases that match TRBD2. The CDR3 is 16 residues long. Unmatched junction bases numbered 11, after V lost 4 bases and J lost 9 bases. Germline V lookup: CDR1 KGHDR, CDR2 SFDVKD. The chain's CDR3 is CATSDLSGRVPFEQFF. In nucleotides, the CDR3 is TGTGCCACCAGTGACCTCAGCGGGAGGGTACCATTTGAGCAGTTCTTC.

The rearrangement joins TRBV15 to TRBJ2-3, with 10 bases that match TRBD2. The CDR3 is 15 amino acids. The V gene's germline CDR1 is LNHNV and CDR2 YYDKDF (reference sequence). V shed 4 bases and J 1 base; nucleotides not matched to a gene: 2. For the CDR3, the DNA is TGTGCCACCAGCATCGGGACTAGCGGCACAGATACGCAGTATTTT. Protein product: CATSIGTSGTDTQYF.

This clonotype was found a few times. The chain carries TRBV24-1 and TRBJ2-5; a weak D match, TRBD1 (6 bases). CDR1 is KGHDR, CDR2 SFDVKD, per germline. The germline V and J ends were trimmed by 3 bases and 4 bases, with 23 bases remaining between them. The CDR3 sequence is 18 residues long. As DNA, the CDR3 is TGTGCCACCAGTGATCCAGACTACCCTAACAGGGTGGGAGAGACCCAGTACTTC. Translation: CATSDPDYPNRVGETQYF.

This sequence joins TRBV29-1 and TRBJ2-2; D remains unclear. V gave up 3 bases and J gave up 8 bases, with 4 bases separating them. The CDR3 has 10 amino acids. The germline V gene has CDR1 SQVTM and CDR2 ANQGSEA. Written as DNA, the CDR3 is TGCAGCGTTGATAAGGGGGAGCTGTTTTTT. Its translation is CSVDKGELFF.

This clonotype turned up a few times. The chain links TRBV6-5 to TRBJ2-7; no firm D call. The CDR3 extends over 13 amino acids. The V gene's germline CDR1 is MNHEY and CDR2 SVGAGI. The germline V and J ends were trimmed by 9 bases and 2 bases, with 14 bases remaining between them. The CDR3 region is CARSWVGPYEQYF. CDR3 coding DNA: TGTGCCAGAAGCTGGGTAGGGCCCTACGAGCAGTACTTC.

A few counts support this clonotype. V usage is TRBV24-1 and J usage is TRBJ1-2; D unresolved. This CDR3 has 13 residues. Germline V gene sequence: CDR1 KGHDR, CDR2 SFDVKD. Trimming cost V 6 bases and J 5 bases, with 12 bases left between them. CDR3 sequence reads: CATSSSRRYGYTF. CDR3 coding DNA: TGTGCCACCAGTAGTTCCCGTCGGTATGGCTACACCTTC.

The chain recombines TRBV5-6 with TRBJ2-2, with D perhaps matching TRBD2 (7 bases). The CDR3 runs 14 residues. CDR1 and CDR2 (germline): SGHDT, YYEEEE. Trimming took 6 bases from V and 2 from J, leaving 11 bases between them. CDR3 in amino acids: CASMRGPNTGELFF. The CDR3 nucleotides read TGTGCCAGCATGCGGGGGCCAAACACCGGGGAGCTGTTTTTT. Full variable domain (remainder filled in from reference TRBV5-6 and TRBJ2-2): DAGVTQSPTHLIKTRGQQVTLRCSPKSGHDTVSWYQQALGQGPQFIFQYYEEEERQRGNFPDRFSGHQFPNYSSELNVNALLLGDSALYLCASMRGPNTGELFFGEGSRLTVL.

V and J are TRBV19 and TRBJ2-5; D could derive from TRBD1 or TRBD2 (5 bases each). This CDR3 has 14 amino acids. Trimming left V 5 bases short and J 2 bases short, with 12 bases between. CDR1 and CDR2 from the germline V gene are LNHDA and SQIVND (reference sequence). Written as DNA, the CDR3 is TGTGCCAGTAGTCCGGGGCCGGCACAAGAGACCCAGTACTTC. This codes for CASSPGPAQETQYF.

V gene TRBV6-6 combines with J gene TRBJ2-7; 8 nucleotides align to TRBD2. The CDR3 is 15 amino acids. Losses at the gene ends were 6 bases for V and 0 bases for J; bases not matched to a gene: 7. Germline V lookup: CDR1 MNHNY, CDR2 SVGAGI (reference sequence). CDR3 amino acids: CASRGSSGPSYEQYF. CDR3 nucleotides: TGTGCCAGCAGGGGTTCTAGCGGGCCCTCCTACGAGCAGTACTTC.

This clonotype was observed a handful of times. The V gene is TRBV12-3 or TRBV12-4, the J gene TRBJ1-6, with no clear D. This CDR3 region has 16 residues. V was clipped by 3 bases and J by 4 bases, with 13 bases between them. The DNA of the CDR3 is TGTGCCAGCAGTTTTTCCGGGCCGGCTTATAATTCACCCCTCCACTTT. Amino acids: CASSFSGPAYNSPLHF.

The gene calls are TRBV3-1 and TRBJ1-5; D gene uncertain. Germline V lookup: CDR1 LGHDT, CDR2 YNNKEL (reference sequence). This CDR3 is built from 13 residues. V lost 2 bases, J lost 6 bases, and 8 bases lay in between. The CDR3 sequence is CASSQSRFQPQHF. DNA for the CDR3: TGTGCCAGCAGCCAATCCAGGTTTCAGCCCCAGCATTTT. Supplemented by reference TRBV3-1 and TRBJ1-5, the full variable domain reads DTAVSQTPKYLVTQMGNDKSIKCEQNLGHDTMYWYKQDSKKFLKIMFSYNNKELIINETVPNRFSPKSPDKAHLNLHINSLELGDSAVYFCASSQSRFQPQHFGDGTRLSIL.

This clonotype was seen only a few times. The genes are TRBV29-1 and TRBJ2-1; tentative D call: TRBD2 (5 bases). Looked up from germline, CDR1 is SQVTM and CDR2 is ANQGSEA. This CDR3 region has 15 residues. V dropped 7 bases and J dropped 12 bases, with 28 bases sitting between them. The CDR3 DNA follows: TGCAGCGCCCGAATCTCCAGCGGAGCTGGATTGTGGCAGTTCTTC. It encodes CSARISSGAGLWQFF.

This clonotype was seen more than once but under ten times. V usage is TRBV2 and J usage is TRBJ2-4; no clear D. CDR3 length equals 17 residues. Trimming shortened V by 3 bases and J by 6 bases, and 21 bases separated the two germline ends. Germline CDR1 SNHLY, CDR2 FYNNEI. The CDR3 protein is CASSEAPGSVRGNIQYF. The CDR3 DNA sequence: TGTGCCAGCAGTGAGGCCCCCGGGTCCGTCAGAGGAAACATTCAGTACTTC.

The chain is built from TRBV6-2 or TRBV6-3 and TRBJ2-7; D call uncertain. V lost 10 bases and J lost 2, with 12 bases in between. Per germline, CDR1 MNHEY and CDR2 SVGEGT. The CDR3 consists of 12 residues. In DNA, the CDR3 is TGTGCCACCTCATGGTATGCCTACGAGCAGTACTTC. This gives the protein CATSWYAYEQYF.

The table lists this clonotype with a count of one. It may be a read error: a sequence one base away is much more abundant. The chain couples TRBV5-1 to TRBJ2-5; D is perhaps TRBD1 or TRBD2 (6 bases each). In germline, CDR1 is SGHRS, CDR2 YFSETQ. CDR3 length equals 15 residues. Trimming shortened V by 3 bases and J by 4 bases, and 16 bases separated the two germline ends. CDR3 protein: CASSSSVGAGETQYF. The CDR3 coding sequence is TGCGCCAGCAGCTCTAGCGTGGGGGCCGGAGAGACCCAGTACTTC.

This rearrangement joins TRBV4-3 to TRBJ1-1, with TRBD1 matching over 10 bases. Trimming removed 1 base from V and 0 bases from J; junction bases left unmatched: 5. The CDR3 is made up of 17 amino acids. Germline CDR1 and CDR2: LGHNA and YSLEER. CDR3 coding DNA: TGCGCCAGCAGCCAAGGGTTGGGACAGGGGTTGAACACTGAAGCTTTCTTT. It codes for CASSQGLGQGLNTEAFF.